The present T cell receptor beta chain was sequenced within a study of PD-1 blockade in mismatch repair-deficient tumors. Regarding the study as a whole: Tumor-resident clones, often undetectable pretreatment in blood, expanded then contracted after pembrolizumab.

Concerning this clone itself: As yet, its antigen is unknown.

V gave up 3 bases and J gave up 1 base, with 10 bases separating them. Germline V lookup: CDR1 SGHDT, CDR2 YYEEEE. There are 14 residues in the CDR3. The table came from immunoSEQ multiplex PCR; TCRdb's copy has only in-frame clones and leaves some out. The table has roughly 120,000 clones, about nine tenths seen once. This clonotype originated in an adult with mismatch repair-deficient cancer. Sequences were derived from peripheral blood, sampled about 17 months after starting pembrolizumab. The chain employs TRBV5-6 and TRBJ2-5; perhaps TRBD1 as D (6 bases). CDR3 amino acids: CASSYRVPQETQYF. CDR3 DNA: TGTGCCAGCAGCTACAGGGTACCCCAAGAGACCCAGTACTTC.